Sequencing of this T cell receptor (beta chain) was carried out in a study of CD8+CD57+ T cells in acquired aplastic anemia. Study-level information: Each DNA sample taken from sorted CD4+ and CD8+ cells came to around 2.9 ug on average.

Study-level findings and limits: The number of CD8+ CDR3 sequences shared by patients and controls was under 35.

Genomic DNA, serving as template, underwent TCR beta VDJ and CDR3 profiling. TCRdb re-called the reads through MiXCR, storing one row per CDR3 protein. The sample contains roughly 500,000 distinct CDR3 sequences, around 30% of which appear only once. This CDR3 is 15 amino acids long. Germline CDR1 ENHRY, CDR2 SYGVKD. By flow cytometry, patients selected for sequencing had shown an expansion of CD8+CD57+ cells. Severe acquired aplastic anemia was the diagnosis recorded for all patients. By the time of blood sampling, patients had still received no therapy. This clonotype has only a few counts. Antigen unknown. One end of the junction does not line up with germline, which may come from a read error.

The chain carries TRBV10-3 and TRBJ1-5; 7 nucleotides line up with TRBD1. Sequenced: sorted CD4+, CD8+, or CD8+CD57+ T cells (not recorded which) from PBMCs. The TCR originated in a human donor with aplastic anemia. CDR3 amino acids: CASSWYRGFGQPQHF. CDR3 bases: TGTGCCAGCAGTTGGTACAGGGGTTTTGGTCAGCCCCAGCATTTT.